This TCR beta chain comes out of a study of cytomegalovirus exposure and HLA in healthy donors. Whole-study results and caveats: Some public TCRs appeared in many individuals, while most sequences were rare.

Primers included in the PCR were 60 Vbeta and 13 Jbeta primers. The data were produced by immunoSEQ multiplex PCR, yet TCRdb's version contains in-frame clones alone and is incomplete. The sample lists some 200,000 clones, 77% seen once, with roughly 2.5% in the top ten. Notes on this clone: Its target is unknown.

Trimming took 4 bases from V and 3 from J, leaving 13 bases between them. The germline CDR1 and CDR2 sequences are SEHNR and FQNEAQ (reference sequence). The CDR3 loop spans 14 amino acids. The gene calls are TRBV7-9 and TRBJ2-7; tentative D call: TRBD1 (6 bases). This sequence was found in a woman aged 60-70 years in good health and CMV-seropositive. The material sequenced was PBMCs. DNA for the CDR3: TGTGCCAGCAGCTCTACGACAGGAAACTACGAGCAGTACTTC. Amino acid sequence: CASSSTTGNYEQYF.